The 30 T cell receptor beta chains reported below all come from one sample, sequenced in a study of identical twins. TCRdb independently ran MiXCR on the 5' RACE reads; one entry per CDR3 protein. The data contain about 530,000 distinct CDR3 sequences, approximately 20% of them singletons. Another study also made use of these data, one on yellow fever vaccine responses in identical twins.

Input material: CD4+ T cells sorted from blood. The source is a woman between 18 and 30 years old in good health.

Only a few counts were recorded for this clonotype. The chain couples TRBV19 to TRBJ1-2; 8 bases are a match to TRBD1. CDR3 length: 14 residues. The germline V gene encodes CDR1 LNHDA and CDR2 SQIVND (reference sequence). J lost 6 bases, V lost 3 bases, and 6 bases had no gene match. The CDR3 DNA sequence: TGTGCCAGTAGTATTGACAGGGGATTAGATGGCTACACCTTC. This sequence encodes CASSIDRGLDGYTF.

As DNA, the CDR3 is TGTGCCAGCAGCGCGACGGGACTAGCGGGCGGAGAGACCCAGTACTTC. The encoded protein is CASSATGLAGGETQYF. This chain links TRBV5-5 with TRBJ2-5, with 12 bases that match TRBD2. The CDR3 is 16 residues long. Losses at the gene ends were 4 bases for V and 4 bases for J; bases not matched to a gene: 8. Germline assignment: CDR1 SGHKS and CDR2 YYEKEE (reference sequence).

This clonotype was seen ten or more times. The V gene is TRBV7-6, the J gene TRBJ2-1, with 12 positions matching TRBD2. V trimming: 4 bases; J trimming: 6 bases; junction bases outside the gene matches: 4. Germline V lookup: CDR1 SGHVS, CDR2 FNYEAQ. The CDR3 loop spans 15 amino acids. The CDR3 region is CASSSGLAGINEQFF. In DNA, the CDR3 is TGTGCCAGCAGCTCCGGACTAGCGGGAATCAATGAGCAGTTCTTC.

DNA for the CDR3: TGCGCCAGCAGCCATAGGGTGACTAGCCAAGGCGAGCAGTACTTC. It translates to CASSHRVTSQGEQYF. The chain couples TRBV4-1 to TRBJ2-7; TRBD2 matches at 7 bases. Trimming took 3 bases from V and 6 from J; bases not matched to a gene: 11. CDR3 length equals 15 residues. CDR1 is MGHRA, CDR2 YSYEKL, per germline.

J is TRBJ2-7 and V is TRBV12-3 or TRBV12-4; no reliable D call. The V gene lost 1 base and the J gene lost 2 bases, with 9 bases spanning the gap. The CDR3 runs 14 residues. CDR3 sequence (DNA): TGTGCCAGCAGTTTAGAGGCCAGGACCTACGAGCAGTACTTC. Translation: CASSLEARTYEQYF.

In nucleotides, the CDR3 is TGTGCCAGCAGCTTAGTCGGGCTAGCGGTCATGGCGGAGACCCAGTACTTC. Translated, it gives CASSLVGLAVMAETQYF. The chain is built from TRBV7-9 and TRBJ2-5; 7 bases are a match to TRBD2. The CDR3 runs to 17 residues. Germline-derived CDR1 and CDR2 are SEHNR and FQNEAQ (reference sequence). With V trimmed by 1 base and J by 5 bases, 13 bases remained unmatched. Drawing the rest from reference TRBV7-9 and TRBJ2-5, the complete variable domain is DTGVSQNPRHKITKRGQNVTFRCDPISEHNRLYWYRQTLGQGPEFLTYFQNEAQLEKSRLLSDRFSAERPKGSFSTLEIQRTEQGDSAMYLCASSLVGLAVMAETQYFGPGTRLLVL.

This clonotype appeared a few times. The V gene is TRBV12-3 or TRBV12-4, the J gene TRBJ2-2; D call uncertain. The CDR3 length is 13 residues. V lost 4 bases to trimming and J lost 7 bases, with 10 bases between them. This CDR3 reads CASSSSHGGELFF. The CDR3 nucleotides read TGTGCCAGCAGTTCGTCCCACGGCGGGGAGCTGTTTTTT.

The CDR3: CASSLGTDEAFF. Written as DNA, the CDR3 is TGTGCCAGCAGTTTGGGGACAGATGAAGCTTTCTTT. The V call is TRBV12-3 or TRBV12-4, the J call TRBJ1-1, with 7 bases aligning to TRBD1. This CDR3 has 12 residues. Germline trimming cut 3 bases from V and 7 bases from J; bases unmatched to any gene: 2.

V is TRBV3-1 and J is TRBJ2-1; tentatively, D is TRBD1 (6 bases). Trimming shortened V by 6 bases and J by 3 bases, and 15 bases separated the two germline ends. Per germline, CDR1 LGHDT and CDR2 YNNKEL (reference sequence). CDR3 length: 15 amino acids. The CDR3 bases are TGTGCCAGCAGTCAACAGGGAGTATACTACAATGAGCAGTTCTTC. Amino acids: CASSQQGVYYNEQFF.

The sample holds a few counts of this clonotype. The gene calls are TRBV5-1 and TRBJ2-1; D may correspond to TRBD1 or TRBD2 (6 bases each). Germline CDR1 is SGHRS and CDR2 is YFSETQ. CDR3 size: 16 residues. Deletions cut 1 base from V and 9 bases from J, with 20 bases between. In nucleotides, the CDR3 is TGCGCCAGCAGCTTGTTCTTAACGGGGGCTGAGAGTGAGCAGTTCTTC. This sequence encodes CASSLFLTGAESEQFF.

The chain links TRBV28 to TRBJ2-3; tentatively, D is TRBD2 (5 bases). The germline V gene encodes CDR1 MDHEN and CDR2 SYDVKM. V lost 4 bases, J lost 8 bases, and 19 bases lay in between. This CDR3 region has 15 residues. In nucleotides, the CDR3 is TGTGCCAGCAGTTCAACAAAAGCTCCCGGGGTTACGCAGTATTTT. This gives the protein CASSSTKAPGVTQYF.

The chain carries TRBV9 and TRBJ2-5; perhaps TRBD2 as D (5 bases). The V and J ends lost 4 bases and 0 bases respectively, with 19 bases between them. This CDR3 is built from 17 residues. Germline V gene sequence: CDR1 SGDLS, CDR2 YYNGEE. This chain's CDR3 is CASSHLPLPGYQETQYF. CDR3 DNA: TGTGCCAGCAGCCATTTACCTCTGCCGGGATACCAAGAGACCCAGTACTTC.

This clonotype was seen a few times. The V and J genes are TRBV12-3 or TRBV12-4 and TRBJ2-5; TRBD1 matches at 9 bases. The length of the CDR3 is 15 residues. V dropped 3 bases and J dropped 4; count of bases not matched to a gene: 6. The CDR3 here is CASSFADRGPETQYF. For the CDR3, the DNA is TGTGCCAGCAGTTTTGCGGACAGGGGACCAGAGACCCAGTACTTC.

The chain carries TRBV2 and TRBJ1-2; no clear D gene. Trimming took off 7 bases at V and 6 bases at J, with 15 bases between the two ends. This CDR3 is built from 13 residues. Germline lookup yields CDR1 SNHLY and CDR2 FYNNEI. CDR3 sequence (DNA): TGTGCCAGCAACGGCTGGCAGGCGCATGGCTACACCTTC. This encodes CASNGWQAHGYTF.

The chain uses TRBV10-3 and TRBJ2-3; possibly TRBD1 for D (6 bases). The CDR3 length is 12 residues. The V gene lost 5 bases and the J gene lost 3 bases, with 6 bases spanning the gap. Per germline, CDR1 ENHRY and CDR2 SYGVKD. This CDR3 reads CAISTGTDTQYF. CDR3 bases: TGTGCCATCAGTACAGGGACAGATACGCAGTATTTT.

This clonotype was picked up one time. V usage is TRBV6-1 and J usage is TRBJ2-5, with 9 bases fitting TRBD1. Germline V lookup: CDR1 MNHNS, CDR2 SASEGT. The CDR3 loop spans 15 amino acids. After removal of 8 bases from V and 5 bases from J, the junction contained 12 bases not matched to a gene. The CDR3 reads CASEGTGTGRETQYF. The CDR3 DNA is TGTGCCAGCGAGGGGACCGGGACAGGGCGCGAGACCCAGTACTTC.

The sample holds a few counts of this clonotype. The gene calls are TRBV6-1 and TRBJ2-3; 9 bases agree with TRBD1. The CDR3 extends over 17 amino acids. J gave up 1 base and V 6 bases, and 11 bases lay outside the gene matches. Germline CDR1 and CDR2: MNHNS and SASEGT. The CDR3 sequence: CASRAQQGALGTDTQYF. The CDR3 nucleotides read TGTGCCAGCAGGGCACAACAGGGGGCGCTGGGCACAGATACGCAGTATTTT.

This chain links TRBV2 with TRBJ1-1; 8 bases fit TRBD1. J gave up 3 bases and V 8 bases, and 5 bases lay outside the gene matches. Germline lookup yields CDR1 SNHLY and CDR2 FYNNEI. CDR3 size: 13 residues. The CDR3 reads CASDRGLDTEAFF. CDR3 DNA sequence: TGTGCCAGCGACAGGGGTCTGGACACTGAAGCTTTCTTT.

This clonotype showed up just a few times. This chain connects TRBV20-1 to TRBJ2-2; D call uncertain. This CDR3 contains 13 residues. Germline CDR1 DFQATT, CDR2 SNEGSKA (reference sequence). Trimming cost V 0 bases and J 7 bases, with 9 bases left between them. This CDR3 is CSARDSFGGELFF. As DNA, the CDR3 is TGCAGTGCTAGAGACTCGTTCGGCGGGGAGCTGTTTTTT.

The rearrangement links TRBV5-1 to TRBJ2-1, with TRBD2 as a possible D gene (6 bases). V lost 3 bases, J lost 7 bases, and 17 bases lay in between. In germline, CDR1 is SGHRS, CDR2 YFSETQ. The CDR3 covers 15 residues. CDR3 in amino acids: CASSYTSSRGNEQFF. In DNA form, the CDR3 reads TGCGCCAGCAGCTACACTTCCTCTCGGGGGAATGAGCAGTTCTTC.

This clonotype was found many times. The junction and the germline gene differ at one end; a read error may be behind it. The rearrangement joins TRBV5-1 to TRBJ2-3; no reliable D call. The CDR3 is 11 residues long. Germline V gene sequence: CDR1 SGHRS, CDR2 YFSETQ. The CDR3 coding sequence is TGTGCCAGCAGCTTCACAGATACGCAGTATTTT. As protein: CASSFTDTQYF.

The rearrangement uses TRBV7-9 and TRBJ2-5; D unclear. The CDR3 sequence is 12 residues long. The V and J ends lost 4 bases and 5 bases respectively, with 8 bases between them. Germline V gives CDR1 SEHNR, CDR2 FQNEAQ (reference sequence). In nucleotides, the CDR3 is TGTGCCAGCAGCTCCATAAGTGAGACCCAGTACTTC. This encodes CASSSISETQYF. Together with reference TRBV7-9 and TRBJ2-5, the CDR3 gives the full variable domain: DTGVSQNPRHKITKRGQNVTFRCDPISEHNRLYWYRQTLGQGPEFLTYFQNEAQLEKSRLLSDRFSAERPKGSFSTLEIQRTEQGDSAMYLCASSSISETQYFGPGTRLLVL.

CDR3 region: CASSPGQGFGPTDTQYF. For the CDR3, the DNA is TGTGCCAGCAGCCCCGGACAGGGTTTCGGCCCAACAGATACGCAGTATTTT. This chain joins TRBV9 and TRBJ2-3; 8 nucleotides match TRBD1. The CDR3 sequence is 17 residues long. Trimming removed 4 bases from V and 3 bases from J; junction bases left unmatched: 13. Germline V gives CDR1 SGDLS, CDR2 YYNGEE.

The sample holds many counts of this clonotype. V usage is TRBV10-3 and J usage is TRBJ2-1; TRBD2 aligns across 7 bases. Germline V gene sequence: CDR1 ENHRY, CDR2 SYGVKD. Trimming took 8 bases from V and 7 from J; bases not matched to a gene: 2. CDR3 length: 11 amino acids. The CDR3 reads CAIGRVNEQFF. The CDR3 DNA follows: TGTGCCATCGGGAGGGTGAATGAGCAGTTCTTC.

V is TRBV5-1 and J is TRBJ2-2, with TRBD1 as a possible D gene (7 bases). CDR1 is SGHRS and CDR2 is YFSETQ in the germline V gene. The germline V and J ends were trimmed by 3 bases and 3 bases, with 12 bases remaining between them. This CDR3 has 15 amino acids. The CDR3 DNA sequence: TGCGCCAGCAGCTCCAGGGGGGTTGACACCGGGGAGCTGTTTTTT. The encoded protein is CASSSRGVDTGELFF.

The gene calls are TRBV12-3 or TRBV12-4 and TRBJ2-7, with 7 bases lining up with TRBD1. The CDR3 runs to 14 residues. The V segment lost 6 bases and the J segment 2 bases; nucleotides outside the gene matches: 7. The CDR3 DNA is TGTGCCAGCAGAACTGACAGGGCCCCCTACGAGCAGTACTTC. As protein: CASRTDRAPYEQYF.

This clonotype was observed a few times. This chain links TRBV6-1 with TRBJ2-3, with D maybe TRBD2 (5 bases). Germline V gives CDR1 MNHNS, CDR2 SASEGT. Deletions cut 2 bases from V and 6 bases from J, with 6 bases between. This CDR3 has 12 residues. CDR3 sequence (DNA): TGTGCCAGCAGTGAATGGAGGGATACGCAGTATTTT. It yields the protein CASSEWRDTQYF.

This rearrangement joins TRBV6-1 to TRBJ2-7, with TRBD1 matching over 7 bases. The ends lost 6 bases at V and 4 bases at J; junction bases unmatched: 6. The CDR3 has 13 amino acids. Germline V CDR1 and CDR2: MNHNS, SASEGT. The chain's CDR3 is CASSRDRYYEQYV. The CDR3 DNA reads TGTGCCAGCAGCCGGGACAGATATTACGAGCAGTACGTC.

The CDR3 sequence: CAIRGTSGSNYEQYF. DNA of the CDR3: TGTGCCATCAGGGGGACTAGCGGGAGTAACTACGAGCAGTACTTC. This chain connects TRBV10-3 to TRBJ2-7; 14 positions match TRBD2. The V and J ends lost 6 bases and 3 bases, in that order; junction bases with no gene match: 4. CDR3 length: 15 residues. Germline V gene lookup returns CDR1 ENHRY and CDR2 SYGVKD.

This clonotype was picked up a small number of times. The gene calls are TRBV20-1 and TRBJ1-6; D ambiguous. This CDR3 region has 15 residues. The V end was cut by 0 bases, the J end by 4 bases, with 10 bases between. Germline V gene lookup returns CDR1 DFQATT and CDR2 SNEGSKA (reference sequence). CDR3 in DNA: TGCAGTGCTAGAGATCTACCAGGTTATAATTCACCCCTCCACTTT. Translating gives CSARDLPGYNSPLHF.